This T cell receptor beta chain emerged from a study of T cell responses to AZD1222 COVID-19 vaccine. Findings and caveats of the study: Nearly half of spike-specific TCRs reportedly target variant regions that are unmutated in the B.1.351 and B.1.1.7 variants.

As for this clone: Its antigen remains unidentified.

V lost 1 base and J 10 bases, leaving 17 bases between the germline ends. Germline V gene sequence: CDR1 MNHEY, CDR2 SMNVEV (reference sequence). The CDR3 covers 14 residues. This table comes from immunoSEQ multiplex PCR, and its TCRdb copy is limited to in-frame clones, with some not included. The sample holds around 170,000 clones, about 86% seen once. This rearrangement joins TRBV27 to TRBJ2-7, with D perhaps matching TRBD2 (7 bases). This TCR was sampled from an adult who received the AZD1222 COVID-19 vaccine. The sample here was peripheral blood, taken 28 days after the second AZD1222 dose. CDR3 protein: CASSLFRGGLKQYF. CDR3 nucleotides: TGTGCCAGCAGTTTATTCCGCGGGGGCCTAAAACAGTACTTC.